This TCR beta chain was identified in a study of blood T cell repertoires in COVID-19 (dated by TCRdb to 2018 to 2021). Some background on the complete study: Samples from collaborators originated in the United States, Italy and Spain and spanned both the acute and convalescent phases of COVID-19. The prospective study material was composed of cDNA or gDNA derived from T cells, B-cell-depleted T cells, or PBMCs. The dataset comprised deeply sampled blood TCRbeta repertoires from subjects exposed to, actively infected with, or recovered from COVID-19. A freely available public database, intended as a resource for researchers studying the immune response to SARS-CoV-2, is where the repertoires were released. Samples were obtained from the ongoing ImmuneRACE study (first 160 participants) and from 1,254 subjects provided by 6 global collaborators. A de-identified subject ID, COVID-19 status, age in years and sex were almost always included in the sample metadata. Where HLA class I and class II types were available, the types were taken from metadata supplied by the sample provider, not from assay-based typing.

Participants in the prospective study were enrolled through a virtual design, were aged about 18 to 100 years, and lived in 24 United States geographic areas. To assign participants to cohorts, the prospective study relied on clinical history that participants themselves reported in a screening survey and a study questionnaire. Each participant in the prospective study had whole blood, serum and a nasopharyngeal or oropharyngeal swab collected by mobile phlebotomists. Participants in the prospective study had the option to provide additional blood draws and questionnaires over a roughly 2-month period. Before DNA extraction, prospective study blood samples were shipped either frozen or at room temperature. Trimming takes 10 bases from V and 4 bases from J, and the germline ends sit 16 bases apart. Reading the germline V gene gives CDR1 SGHNT and CDR2 YENEEA. The CDR3 runs 13 residues from the cysteine to the phenylalanine. The sequence is cut down to CDR3 DNA, 39 bases in frame from base 1.

Broad study findings and their caveats: The quantity of clinical and demographic metadata differed by source and by participant and was supplied without curation.

TCRbeta CDR3 regions were amplified from genomic DNA using the immunoSEQ Assay, a bias-controlled multiplex PCR. The authors processed their data as follows. Nucleated cell counts per sample were estimated from amplification of reference gene primers within the assay. To quantify the absolute abundance of each unique TCRbeta CDR3 rearrangement, sequence reads were collapsed and filtered. For each sample, productive Simpson clonality was calculated as the square root of Simpson's diversity index across productive rearrangements. As stored in TCRdb, this immuneACCESS dataset retains in-frame rearrangements with V and J assigned. A fraction of the clones does not appear; measured against another copy, unresolved V genes explain less than half of the discrepancy, and the remainder lacks a known reason. V, J and clone size derive from that table, while D and trimming were established from the DNA sequence. The sample yields 200,000 to 300,000 clones; approximately 90% were counted once. The top ten hold 2% to 2.5% of the sample.

Concerning this clone itself: Its binding antigen is unknown. No much larger clone exists at a distance of one base, and base qualities are not known.

The TCR was taken from a woman aged 40 to 50 with acute COVID-19. Recombination joined TRBV11-3 with TRBJ1-1; the D region possibly corresponds to TRBD1 (6 bases align). Source material: PBMCs or T cells enriched from blood (not recorded which). The CDR3 in this case is CATKKQGSTEAFF. The DNA reads as follows: TGTGCCACAAAAAAACAGGGTAGCACTGAAGCTTTCTTT.